The clone carrying this T cell receptor beta chain is labeled as medium-sized. The antigen is undetermined. The data were obtained in a study of vaccination and CD4 T cells after COVID-19. General study results and limits: Within the convalescent patients, a median about 89% of the SARS-CoV-2-reactive clones were ones that appeared only post-vaccination.

Treatment indicated: approximately nine-day PBMC culture with coronavirus spike peptide pools or control peptides (ViraFEST assay). Cultured CD4+ T cell DNA underwent sequencing with the Oncomine TCR Beta short-read assay. TCRdb used MiXCR to reprocess the PCR reads, holding one entry per CDR3 protein. The table lists over 4,500 distinct CDR3 sequences, less than 30% of them singletons. Trimming took 4 bases from V and 2 from J, leaving 15 bases between them. Germline lookup yields CDR1 DFQATT and CDR2 SNEGSKA (reference sequence). The CDR3 spans 15 residues. This rearrangement joins TRBV20-1 to TRBJ1-5; perhaps TRBD1 as D (5 bases). This specimen was CD4+ T cells from blood, cultured in vitro, taken after SARS-CoV-2 vaccination. The sequence was collected from a human donor who had recovered from COVID-19. The CDR3 nucleotides read TGCAGTGCTACCGTCGCAGGGAGGGGCAATCAGCCCCAGCATTTT. Translation: CSATVAGRGNQPQHF.